These 29 T cell receptor beta chains originate from one sample sequenced in a study of CD4+ T cells in melanoma. Sequenced by immunoSEQ multiplex PCR; TCRdb stores in-frame clones only, minus some. The top ten hold more than 1.5% of the sample, which has roughly 150,000 clones, 92% seen once. The receptors shown here come from a human donor with melanoma.

The sample holds a few counts of this clone. This rearrangement joins TRBV18 to TRBJ2-3, with D perhaps TRBD1 (6 bases). The CDR3 is made up of 15 amino acids. Per the germline V gene, CDR1 is KGHSH and CDR2 is LQKENI. The V end was cut by 4 bases, the J end by 6 bases, with 17 bases between. CDR3 sequence (DNA): TGTGCCAGCTCACGGGCAGGACAAACAGGGGATACGCAGTATTTT. It translates to CASSRAGQTGDTQYF.

The chain joins TRBV6-1 to TRBJ1-2; the D gene is possibly TRBD1 (5 bases). The CDR3 is 16 amino acids. Germline V gives CDR1 MNHNS, CDR2 SASEGT. Trimming cost V 2 bases and J 4 bases, with 17 bases left between them. The CDR3 DNA reads as TGTGCCAGCAGTGAATTTGTAGGGGTGCAGGGCTATGGCTACACCTTC. Protein: CASSEFVGVQGYGYTF.

The V gene is TRBV6-5, the J gene TRBJ1-1; 8 bases map to TRBD1. Germline V lookup: CDR1 MNHEY, CDR2 SVGAGI. This CDR3 spans 12 amino acids. After removal of 5 bases from V and 10 bases from J, the junction contained 6 bases not matched to a gene. CDR3 sequence reads: CASSTGDRLAFF. The CDR3 nucleotides read TGTGCCAGCAGTACCGGGGACAGGTTAGCTTTCTTT.

The rearrangement joins TRBV6-6 to TRBJ2-1, with 12 nucleotides matching TRBD2. Germline-derived CDR1 and CDR2 are MNHNY and SVGAGI (reference sequence). Trimming took 6 bases from V and 9 from J; bases not matched to a gene: 6. This CDR3 region has 14 residues. The CDR3 bases are TGTGCCAGCAGGACTAGCGGGGGCGGTGGTGAGCAGTTCTTC. Its protein is CASRTSGGGGEQFF.

V is TRBV4-2 and J is TRBJ1-1, with D tentatively TRBD1 (6 bases). V was pared by 6 bases and J by 2 bases, with 13 bases between. Germline values: CDR1 LGHNA, CDR2 YNFKEQ. The CDR3 is 14 residues long. As DNA, the CDR3 is TGTGCCAGCAGGGCGGGACACTCAAACACTGAAGCTTTCTTT. Protein: CASRAGHSNTEAFF.

The V and J genes are TRBV18 and TRBJ1-1; 8 bases are shared with TRBD1. CDR3 length: 14 residues. The ends lost 5 bases at V and 2 bases at J; junction bases unmatched: 4. Germline CDR1 reads KGHSH; CDR2 reads LQKENI. The CDR3 coding sequence is TGTGCCAGCTCAGCCCAGGGGGCTAACACTGAAGCTTTCTTT. Residues: CASSAQGANTEAFF.

The J gene is TRBJ1-6, the V gene TRBV30; D is unresolved. Germline V gene sequence: CDR1 GTSNPN, CDR2 SVGIG (reference sequence). Trimming left V 3 bases short and J 0 bases short, with 9 bases between. CDR3 size: 15 residues. The CDR3 coding sequence is TGTGCCTGGAGGGGTCCTAGCTCCTATAATTCACCCCTCCACTTT. Translated: CAWRGPSSYNSPLHF. The complete variable domain, with remaining parts taken from reference TRBV30 and TRBJ1-6, reads SQTIHQWPATLVQPVGSPLSLECTVEGTSNPNLYWYRQAAGRGLQLLFYSVGIGQISSEVPQNLSASRPQDRQFILSSKKLLLSDSGFYLCAWRGPSSYNSPLHFGNGTRLTVT.

The CDR3 bases are TGTGCCAGCAGCTTAGCGGAGGGACAGTACAATGAGCAGTTCTTC. Translation gives CASSLAEGQYNEQFF. The J gene is TRBJ2-1, the V gene TRBV7-8; possibly TRBD1 for D (7 bases). Germline loops: CDR1 SGHVS, CDR2 FQNEAQ. The CDR3 totals 15 residues. Trimming cost V 0 bases and J 4 bases, with 10 bases left between them.

The rearrangement uses TRBV2 and TRBJ2-3; D is unclear. V was clipped by 7 bases and J by 0 bases, with 20 bases between them. The CDR3 runs to 17 residues. The V gene's germline CDR1 is SNHLY and CDR2 FYNNEI. CDR3 loop: CASTALRSGVSTDTQYF. The CDR3 DNA reads as TGTGCCAGCACCGCCCTCCGTAGTGGGGTAAGCACAGATACGCAGTATTTT.

The J gene is TRBJ2-7, the V gene TRBV5-4; 7 nucleotides match TRBD2. The CDR3 consists of 15 residues. The ends lost 4 bases at V and 1 base at J; junction bases unmatched: 8. Germline CDR1 and CDR2: SGHNT and YYREEE (reference sequence). CDR3 DNA sequence: TGTGCCAGCAGCCTGGGAGGGCATCGGTCCTACGAGCAGTACTTC. This gives the protein CASSLGGHRSYEQYF.

For the CDR3, the DNA is TGTGCCAGCAGCTTGGCGGGGACAGCCGGGACGCCCCAGCATTTT. This translates into CASSLAGTAGTPQHF. The chain couples TRBV5-5 to TRBJ1-5; 7 nucleotides align to TRBD1. This CDR3 spans 15 amino acids. Germline CDR1 reads SGHKS; CDR2 reads YYEKEE (reference sequence). V gave up 0 bases and J gave up 9 bases; unmatched junction bases: 9.

The chain employs TRBV5-4 and TRBJ1-1, with no clear D. The germline CDR1 and CDR2 sequences are SGHNT and YYREEE (reference sequence). The CDR3 has 14 amino acids. The V end lost 0 bases, the J end lost 12 bases, and 18 bases lay between the germline ends. The CDR3 coding sequence is TGTGCCAGCAGCTTGGGGGCCGTAGGCGGGGAAACTTTCTTT. It is translated as CASSLGAVGGETFF.

This chain links TRBV7-8 with TRBJ2-3; D is ambiguous. The germline V gene encodes CDR1 SGHVS and CDR2 FQNEAQ. Trimming took 3 bases from V and 0 from J, leaving 13 bases between them. This CDR3 region has 16 residues. The DNA for the CDR3 is TGTGCCAGCAGCTTCGGACCCATTCCTAGCACAGATACGCAGTATTTT. Translated, it gives CASSFGPIPSTDTQYF.

The chain uses TRBV5-1 and TRBJ2-5; 14 bases align to TRBD2. Germline V CDR1 and CDR2: SGHRS, YFSETQ. The CDR3 consists of 17 residues. V lost 4 bases, J lost 4 bases, and 9 bases stayed unmatched. The CDR3 region has the DNA TGCGCCAGCAGCGCAACCGGGACTAGCGGGGGTGCAGAGACCCAGTACTTC. Protein product: CASSATGTSGGAETQYF.

This chain connects TRBV27 to TRBJ2-7, with TRBD1 matching 9 bases. The CDR3 covers 13 residues. After removal of 4 bases from V and 8 bases from J, the junction contained 6 bases not matched to a gene. CDR1 is MNHEY, CDR2 SMNVEV, per germline (reference sequence). This CDR3 is CASSSDRGKKQYF. The CDR3 DNA reads TGTGCCAGCAGTTCGGACAGGGGTAAAAAGCAGTACTTC.

The chain uses TRBV5-4 and TRBJ1-2; a weak D match, TRBD1 (6 bases). The V end lost 3 bases, the J end lost 2 bases, and 17 bases lay between the germline ends. The CDR3 totals 16 residues. Germline CDR1 reads SGHNT; CDR2 reads YYREEE (reference sequence). The CDR3 region is CASSSSRGRGNYGYTF. DNA for the CDR3: TGTGCCAGCAGCTCAAGTCGGGGGCGCGGGAACTATGGCTACACCTTC.

The V call is TRBV5-1, the J call TRBJ1-4; a possible D gene is TRBD1 (5 bases). Trimming took off 1 base at V and 0 bases at J, with 7 bases between the two ends. The CDR3 has 15 amino acids. Germline-derived CDR1 and CDR2 are SGHRS and YFSETQ. The CDR3 bases are TGCGCCAGCAGCTTGTTGGGGGCAACTAATGAAAAACTGTTTTTT. Its protein product is CASSLLGATNEKLFF.

J is TRBJ2-3 and V is TRBV5-8; D ambiguous. Trimming stripped 7 bases from V and 3 bases from J, with 24 bases between. This CDR3 has 17 residues. Germline V CDR1 and CDR2: SGHTS, YDEGEE. CDR3 nucleotides: TGTGCCAGCCCGACTTTGACGGCTCAACCCGGGACAGATACGCAGTATTTT. Translated, it gives CASPTLTAQPGTDTQYF.

The rearrangement joins TRBV18 to TRBJ2-5; no definite D call. This CDR3 region has 12 residues. CDR1 and CDR2 (germline): KGHSH, LQKENI. V lost 5 bases and J 0 bases, leaving 4 bases between the germline ends. DNA for the CDR3: TGTGCCAGCTCAGATAACCAAGAGACCCAGTACTTC. Translated: CASSDNQETQYF.

V is TRBV6-5 and J is TRBJ2-1; D unclear. Germline V CDR1 and CDR2: MNHEY, SVGAGI. Trimming cost V 4 bases and J 0 bases, with 13 bases left between them. The CDR3 loop spans 16 amino acids. For the CDR3, the DNA is TGTGCCAGCAGTTCTCTCGAAGGTCGCTCCTACAATGAGCAGTTCTTC. It codes for CASSSLEGRSYNEQFF.

The genes are TRBV29-1 and TRBJ2-2; D is perhaps TRBD2 (5 bases). From germline, CDR1 is SQVTM and CDR2 ANQGSEA. Trimming cost V 5 bases and J 4 bases, with 8 bases left between them. CDR3 length: 12 residues. The CDR3 DNA sequence: TGCAGCGTTCTCGCGGGCACCGGGGAGCTGTTTTTT. Translated: CSVLAGTGELFF.

The chain is built from TRBV9 and TRBJ2-5; 8 nucleotides line up with TRBD2. The V gene end was trimmed by 5 bases and the J gene end by 1 base; junction bases not matched to a gene: 4. Germline-derived CDR1 and CDR2 are SGDLS and YYNGEE. This CDR3 comprises 14 residues. CDR3 DNA sequence: TGTGCCAGCAGTCGGGCGGGGGGCCAAGAGACCCAGTACTTC. Protein sequence: CASSRAGGQETQYF.

The sample holds one count of this clone. The rearrangement joins TRBV5-4 to TRBJ2-7, with 10 bases fitting TRBD2. Trimming took 0 bases from V and 3 from J; bases not matched to a gene: 9. Germline V gene lookup returns CDR1 SGHNT and CDR2 YYREEE (reference sequence). The CDR3 is 17 residues long. The CDR3 region has the DNA TGTGCCAGCAGCTTGGAAGGGGCACTAGCGGGGAACTACGAGCAGTACTTC. Its translation is CASSLEGALAGNYEQYF.

The V call is TRBV2, the J call TRBJ1-5; weak D call: TRBD1 (6 bases). The germline V gene encodes CDR1 SNHLY and CDR2 FYNNEI. Trimming took 7 bases from V and 6 from J, leaving 13 bases between them. The CDR3 totals 13 residues. CDR3 sequence: CASNRQAAQPQHF. DNA for the CDR3: TGTGCCAGCAATAGACAGGCCGCTCAGCCCCAGCATTTT.

The rearrangement links TRBV25-1 to TRBJ2-5; TRBD1 might be the D (6 bases). Trimming shortened V by 6 bases and J by 5 bases, and 13 bases separated the two germline ends. The germline V gene has CDR1 MGHDK and CDR2 SYGVNS. This CDR3 region has 13 residues. In nucleotides, the CDR3 is TGTGCCAGCAGCCGAGGGGGTCAGGAGACCCAGTACTTC. Translated, it gives CASSRGGQETQYF.

The CDR3 sequence is CASSPTSGGSYEQYF. The CDR3 region has the DNA TGCGCCAGCAGTCCGACTAGCGGGGGCTCCTACGAGCAGTACTTC. This chain joins TRBV10-1 and TRBJ2-7, with 12 bases fitting TRBD2. The V gene end was trimmed by 5 bases and the J gene end by 0 bases; junction bases not matched to a gene: 2. This CDR3 is 15 amino acids long. CDR1 and CDR2 from the germline V gene are WNHNN and SYGVQD (reference sequence).

This chain links TRBV7-2 with TRBJ2-1, with D unclear. The germline CDR1 and CDR2 sequences are SGHTA and FQGNSA. The germline V and J ends were trimmed by 1 base and 1 base, with 20 bases remaining between them. The CDR3 is made up of 19 amino acids. The CDR3 reads CASSLVPSVVPGSYNEQFF. The CDR3 nucleotides are TGTGCCAGCAGCTTAGTTCCCAGTGTAGTTCCTGGATCCTACAATGAGCAGTTCTTC.

This chain connects TRBV5-1 to TRBJ1-4; 11 nucleotides match TRBD1. Trimming took 2 bases from V and 3 from J; bases not matched to a gene: 9. This CDR3 contains 18 residues. CDR1 SGHRS and CDR2 YFSETQ come from the germline V gene. CDR3 residues: CASSFRGQGVGSNEKLFF. The CDR3 DNA reads as TGCGCCAGCAGCTTTCGGGGACAGGGGGTAGGATCTAATGAAAAACTGTTTTTT.

The gene calls are TRBV5-7 and TRBJ2-5; D perhaps matches TRBD2 (6 bases). TRBV5-7 is an ORF for which the function is uncertain. V lost 4 bases and J lost 3, with 19 bases in between. The CDR3 spans 16 residues. CDR3 sequence: CASSLASGTDKETQYF. The CDR3 region has the DNA TGTGCCAGCAGCCTAGCCTCCGGGACTGATAAAGAGACCCAGTACTTC.